This T cell receptor (beta chain) was identified in a study of CD4 T cell repertoires in COVID-19. For the study at large: Relabeled CFSE-low cells, IL-2-expanded for approximately 9 days, met spikes from other coronaviruses.

Trimming took 0 bases from V and 0 from J, leaving 9 bases between them. Germline CDR1 is MNHNS and CDR2 is SASEGT. The CDR3 covers 16 residues. As regards this clone: The antigen is unknown.

These patients had recovered from COVID-19 ranging mild to severe. Data came from immunoSEQ multiplex PCR; TCRdb stores just in-frame clones and leaves some out. The data contain some 80,000 clones, 83% of them singletons. Study-level results: Suggested intraclonal diversification: top SARS-CoV-2-reactive clonotypes appeared in two or three memory subsets. Some SARS-CoV-2 clonotypes, between about 6.5 and 26%, recurred in SARS-CoV and/or HKU1 cultures.

The V and J genes are TRBV6-1 and TRBJ1-3; D ambiguous. The material sequenced was CD4+ T cells from peripheral blood, taken after recovery from COVID-19. The TCR was taken from a human donor who had COVID-19. The CDR3 sequence is CASSEAWEYSGNTIYF. CDR3 in DNA: TGTGCCAGCAGTGAAGCGTGGGAGTACTCTGGAAACACCATATATTTT.